These 21 T cell receptor beta chains originate from one sample sequenced in a study of beta chain features in type 1 diabetes. Reverse transcription of all isolated RNA meant that expressed TCRB transcripts were sequenced. Some clones are missing from TCRdb's copy, which holds only in-frame ones; the method was immunoSEQ multiplex PCR. The sample has about 900,000 clones, 15% to 20% seen once. Sequencing was carried out using naive CD4+ T cells from blood. These receptors originate from a woman under 30 in good health.

The chain employs TRBV27 and TRBJ2-1; 9 bases line up with TRBD1. V dropped 4 bases and J dropped 7; count of bases not matched to a gene: 8. The CDR3 runs 15 residues. In germline, CDR1 is MNHEY, CDR2 SMNVEV (reference sequence). The CDR3 sequence is CASSSTQGARNEQFF. The CDR3 nucleotides read TGTGCCAGCAGTTCCACACAGGGGGCTAGGAATGAGCAGTTCTTC.

In regard to this clone: This specimen includes other DNA sequences encoding the same CDR3. The CDR3 DNA reads TGCGCCAGCAGCTTGGGACAGGGTCCAGATACGCAGTATTTT. Amino acid sequence: CASSLGQGPDTQYF. This chain connects TRBV5-1 to TRBJ2-3, with TRBD1 identical over 7 bases. CDR3 length: 14 residues. CDR1 is SGHRS and CDR2 is YFSETQ in the germline V gene. V shed 0 bases and J 4 bases; nucleotides not matched to a gene: 2.

This clone has more than one count but fewer than ten. The V call is TRBV4-1, the J call TRBJ2-3; unclear D gene. V lost 0 bases and J lost 5, with 12 bases in between. Germline V gene data show CDR1 as MGHRA and CDR2 as YSYEKL. This CDR3 is 15 amino acids long. The CDR3 reads CASSQDRSLGDTQYF. DNA for the CDR3: TGCGCCAGCAGCCAAGATCGCAGTCTGGGAGATACGCAGTATTTT.

This clone was counted between two and nine times. The CDR3 loop reads CAITGTSKTDTQYF. The CDR3 nucleotides are TGTGCCATCACCGGGACTAGTAAGACAGATACGCAGTATTTT. The chain recombines TRBV10-3 with TRBJ2-3; 8 bases map to TRBD2. The V gene end was trimmed by 7 bases and the J gene end by 3 bases; junction bases not matched to a gene: 6. Germline CDR1 is ENHRY and CDR2 is SYGVKD. This CDR3 comprises 14 residues.

The genes are TRBV5-1 and TRBJ2-7, with 9 nucleotides matching TRBD2. The trim removed 4 bases at V and 2 bases at J, leaving 4 bases unmatched. The CDR3 runs 14 residues. Germline lookup yields CDR1 SGHRS and CDR2 YFSETQ. The CDR3 region has the DNA TGCGCCAGCAGCCCAAGCGGGGGGCCCTACGAGCAGTACTTC. The encoded protein is CASSPSGGPYEQYF.

J is TRBJ2-7 and V is TRBV7-9; 14 bases are shared with TRBD2. Germline CDR1 and CDR2: SEHNR and FQNEAQ (reference sequence). This CDR3 contains 14 residues. V dropped 3 bases and J dropped 7; count of bases not matched to a gene: 2. The CDR3 DNA reads TGTGCCAGCAGCTTGGGACTAGCGGGAGTTGAGCAGTACTTC. It codes for CASSLGLAGVEQYF.

V and J are TRBV6-5 and TRBJ2-3; weak D call: TRBD1 (5 bases). Germline V CDR1 and CDR2: MNHEY, SVGAGI. The CDR3 has 12 amino acids. V lost 8 bases, J lost 4 bases, and 10 bases lay in between. This CDR3 reads CASYSGPDTQYF. In DNA form, the CDR3 reads TGTGCCAGCTACTCAGGGCCAGATACGCAGTATTTT.

The chain uses TRBV18 and TRBJ1-1; maybe TRBD1 (5 bases). This CDR3 comprises 14 residues. Germline loops: CDR1 KGHSH, CDR2 LQKENI. Trimming took 5 bases from V and 0 from J, leaving 10 bases between them. CDR3 sequence (DNA): TGTGCCAGCTCAGGGACTAACATGAACACTGAAGCTTTCTTT. Its protein product is CASSGTNMNTEAFF.

This clone appeared a few times. This chain links TRBV6-6 with TRBJ1-4; 7 bases match TRBD1. Germline lookup yields CDR1 MNHNY and CDR2 SVGAGI (reference sequence). The CDR3 runs 13 residues. The trim removed 6 bases at V and 4 bases at J, leaving 2 bases unmatched. The DNA of the CDR3 is TGTGCCAGCAGGTACAGGGGTAATGAAAAACTGTTTTTT. As protein: CASRYRGNEKLFF.

About this clone: Other DNA sequences in this sample translate to the same CDR3. The CDR3 region is CASSLRRGAYNEQFF. The CDR3 DNA reads TGTGCCAGCAGCTTACGAAGGGGAGCCTACAATGAGCAGTTCTTC. The rearrangement joins TRBV7-8 to TRBJ2-1; possibly TRBD1 or TRBD2 for D (5 bases each). Germline V gene sequence: CDR1 SGHVS, CDR2 FQNEAQ. Trimming stripped 2 bases from V and 2 bases from J, with 10 bases between. The CDR3 has 15 amino acids. The variable domain in full, completed from reference TRBV7-8 and TRBJ2-1, reads GAGVSQSPRYKVAKRGQDVALRCDPISGHVSLFWYQQALGQGPEFLTYFQNEAQLDKSGLPSDRFFAERPEGSVSTLKIQRTQQEDSAVYLCASSLRRGAYNEQFFGPGTRLTVL.

J is TRBJ2-5 and V is TRBV25-1; the D gene is possibly TRBD1 (6 bases). This CDR3 comprises 14 residues. The ends were cut back, 4 bases at V and 7 bases at J, with 16 bases in the middle. Germline CDR1 and CDR2: MGHDK and SYGVNS. The CDR3 DNA reads as TGTGCCAGCAGTGTCCGGGACACCGGGATGACCCAGTACTTC. As protein: CASSVRDTGMTQYF. Full variable domain (missing parts from reference TRBV25-1 and TRBJ2-5): EADIYQTPRYLVIGTGKKITLECSQTMGHDKMYWYQQDPGMELHLIHYSYGVNSTEKGDLSSESTVSRIRTEHFPLTLESARPSHTSQYLCASSVRDTGMTQYFGPGTRLLVL.

This clone was recorded a few times. V usage is TRBV7-9 and J usage is TRBJ1-4; D uncertain. Trimming took 0 bases from V and 2 from J, leaving 10 bases between them. Germline lookup yields CDR1 SEHNR and CDR2 FQNEAQ (reference sequence). The CDR3 length is 16 residues. CDR3: CASSLALGSTNEKLFF. The CDR3 nucleotides read TGTGCCAGCAGCTTAGCGCTCGGCAGTACTAATGAAAAACTGTTTTTT.

This clone was detected a few times. The rearrangement links TRBV2 to TRBJ1-1; D uncertain. V was clipped by 5 bases and J by 1 base, with 5 bases between them. There are 12 residues in the CDR3. The V gene's germline CDR1 is SNHLY and CDR2 FYNNEI. CDR3 DNA: TGTGCCAGCAGTATAGAGAACACTGAAGCTTTCTTT. Its translation is CASSIENTEAFF.

The chain has TRBV14 and TRBJ2-1; tentative D call: TRBD1 (6 bases). Trimming shortened V by 1 base and J by 14 bases, and 18 bases separated the two germline ends. The germline V gene encodes CDR1 SGHDN and CDR2 FVKESK. The CDR3 totals 14 residues. The CDR3 region is CASSQAQATGFKFF. The CDR3 DNA sequence: TGTGCCAGCAGCCAAGCGCAAGCTACAGGGTTTAAGTTCTTC.

This clone was counted a few times. The chain couples TRBV2 to TRBJ2-3; 13 nucleotides agree with TRBD2. Germline V gene data show CDR1 as SNHLY and CDR2 as FYNNEI. This CDR3 is built from 16 residues. The junction had 9 bases not matched to a gene; V was cut back by 6 bases and J by 6 bases. The CDR3 DNA sequence: TGTGCCAGCAGGGAACCGGGACTAGCGGGATCCGATACGCAGTATTTT. Protein product: CASREPGLAGSDTQYF.

This chain joins TRBV9 and TRBJ2-7, with a tentative D call TRBD2 (5 bases). The CDR3 spans 16 residues. Germline V lookup: CDR1 SGDLS, CDR2 YYNGEE. V lost 0 bases, J lost 0 bases, and 13 bases lay in between. The CDR3 region is CASSVGGAAFSYEQYF. The CDR3 region has the DNA TGTGCCAGCAGCGTAGGGGGAGCAGCGTTCTCCTACGAGCAGTACTTC.

In its sample, this clone was seen a few times. The chain recombines TRBV28 with TRBJ2-7, with 9 bases lining up with TRBD1. From germline, CDR1 is MDHEN and CDR2 SYDVKM. The CDR3 is 13 residues long. V gave up 6 bases and J gave up 4 bases; unmatched junction bases: 4. The CDR3 coding sequence is TGTGCCAGCAGGCTACAGGGGGCTTACGAGCAGTACTTC. Translating it yields CASRLQGAYEQYF.

This clone was seen only a few times. The CDR3 reads CANLFGERSYNEQFF. In nucleotides, the CDR3 is TGTGCCAACCTTTTTGGTGAACGCTCCTACAATGAGCAGTTCTTC. V gene TRBV28 combines with J gene TRBJ2-1; D remains ambiguous. Trimming stripped 10 bases from V and 0 bases from J, with 16 bases between. Germline loops: CDR1 MDHEN, CDR2 SYDVKM. The CDR3 spans 15 residues.

This clone was counted between two and nine times. V gene TRBV10-3 combines with J gene TRBJ2-5, with 7 bases matching TRBD1. The germline V gene encodes CDR1 ENHRY and CDR2 SYGVKD. V lost 0 bases to trimming and J lost 4 bases; unmatched junction nucleotides: 5. The CDR3 runs 15 residues. CDR3 sequence: CAISESRQGAETQYF. The CDR3 region has the DNA TGTGCCATCAGTGAGTCGAGACAGGGCGCAGAGACCCAGTACTTC.

There are a few counts of this clone. J is TRBJ2-3 and V is TRBV7-3; a weak D match, TRBD1 (6 bases). The CDR3 extends over 16 amino acids. Trimming left V 5 bases short and J 1 base short, with 16 bases between. Germline CDR1 SGHTA, CDR2 FQGTGA. The CDR3 nucleotides read TGTGCCAGCAGCCTCGGGGCTTACAGGGGCACAGATACGCAGTATTTT. Residues: CASSLGAYRGTDTQYF.

The genes are TRBV28 and TRBJ1-1; 7 bases map to TRBD1. The junction had 1 base not matched to a gene; V was cut back by 3 bases and J by 0 bases. Germline assignment: CDR1 MDHEN and CDR2 SYDVKM. CDR3 length: 14 residues. The CDR3 reads CASSFDRVNTEAFF. The CDR3, as DNA: TGTGCCAGCAGTTTCGACAGGGTGAACACTGAAGCTTTCTTT.